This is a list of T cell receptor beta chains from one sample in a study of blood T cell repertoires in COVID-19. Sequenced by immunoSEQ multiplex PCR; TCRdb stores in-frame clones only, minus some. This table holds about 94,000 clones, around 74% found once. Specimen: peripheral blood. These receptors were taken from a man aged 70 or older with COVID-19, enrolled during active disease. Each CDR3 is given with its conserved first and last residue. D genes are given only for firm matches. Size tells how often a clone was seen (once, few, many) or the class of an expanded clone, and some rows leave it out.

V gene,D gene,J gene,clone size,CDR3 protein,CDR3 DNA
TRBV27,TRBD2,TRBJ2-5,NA,CASSPGLAGGVFQETQYF,TGTGCCAGCAGTCCCGGACTAGCGGGAGGGGTCTTCCAAGAGACCCAGTACTTC
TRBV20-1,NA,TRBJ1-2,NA,CSASTSRAGAVYGYTF,TGCAGTGCCAGTACGAGTAGGGCAGGGGCAGTCTATGGCTACACCTTC
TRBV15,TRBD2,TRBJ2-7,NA,CATSRGGLGIYEQYF,TGTGCCACCAGCAGAGGGGGACTAGGGATATACGAGCAGTACTTC
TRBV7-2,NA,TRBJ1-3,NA,CASSLAQAGNTIYF,TGTGCCAGCAGCTTAGCGCAGGCTGGAAACACCATATATTTT
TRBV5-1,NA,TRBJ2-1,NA,CASSLLEGEQFF,TGCGCCAGCAGCTTACTAGAGGGTGAGCAGTTCTTC
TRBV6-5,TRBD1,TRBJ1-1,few,CASGRQGAMGTEAFF,TGTGCCAGCGGTAGACAGGGGGCGATGGGCACTGAAGCTTTCTTT
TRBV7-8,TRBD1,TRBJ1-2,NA,CASSLGLGRAGGSGYTF,TGTGCCAGCAGCTTAGGTTTGGGACGGGCAGGGGGCTCTGGCTACACCTTC
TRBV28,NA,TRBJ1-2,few,CASRINNYGYTF,TGTGCCAGCAGAATAAATAACTATGGCTACACCTTC
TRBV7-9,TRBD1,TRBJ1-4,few,CASSPPFRQGEKLFF,TGTGCCAGCAGCCCGCCCTTTAGACAGGGCGAAAAACTGTTTTTT
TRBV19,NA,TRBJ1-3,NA,CASIGPRGAVGNTIYF,TGTGCCAGTATCGGGCCTCGGGGGGCTGTTGGAAACACCATATATTTT
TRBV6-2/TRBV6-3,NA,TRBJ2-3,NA,CASSYGLYKRFTDTQYF,TGTGCCAGCAGTTACGGTCTTTATAAGCGGTTCACAGATACGCAGTATTTT
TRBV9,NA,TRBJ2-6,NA,CASSGRYRDSGANVLTF,TGTGCCAGCAGCGGACGTTACAGGGACTCTGGGGCCAACGTCCTGACTTTC
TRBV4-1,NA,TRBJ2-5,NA,CASSQGAGLPIRETQYF,TGCGCCAGCAGCCAAGGGGCTGGACTACCCATACGGGAGACCCAGTACTTC
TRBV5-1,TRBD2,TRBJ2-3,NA,CASSFSGTSNTDTQYF,TGCGCCAGCAGCTTCAGCGGGACTAGCAACACAGATACGCAGTATTTT
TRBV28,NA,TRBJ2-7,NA,CASSNGGGPYEQYF,TGTGCCAGCAGTAACGGGGGAGGCCCCTACGAGCAGTACTTC
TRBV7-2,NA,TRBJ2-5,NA,CASSDASETQYF,TGTGCCAGCAGTGACGCTAGTGAGACCCAGTACTTC
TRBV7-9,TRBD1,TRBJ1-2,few,CASSFTGGDGYTF,TGTGCCAGCAGCTTCACAGGGGGCGATGGCTACACCTTC
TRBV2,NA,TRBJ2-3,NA,CASSSRLVVGDTQYF,TGTGCCAGCAGTTCACGACTAGTGGTTGGGGATACGCAGTATTTT
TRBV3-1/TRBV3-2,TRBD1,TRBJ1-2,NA,CASSPGGGGYGYTF,TGTGCCAGCAGCCCAGGGGGCGGCGGCTATGGCTACACCTTC
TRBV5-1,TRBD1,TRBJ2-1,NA,CASSLEPGQGGSEQFF,TGCGCCAGCAGCCTTGAACCGGGACAGGGGGGAAGTGAGCAGTTCTTC
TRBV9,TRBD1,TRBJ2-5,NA,CASSVDDRGETQYF,TGTGCCAGCAGCGTAGATGACAGGGGAGAGACCCAGTACTTC
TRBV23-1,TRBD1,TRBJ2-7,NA,CARIRDRGTYEQYF,TGCGCCAGGATCCGGGACAGGGGTACCTACGAGCAGTACTTC
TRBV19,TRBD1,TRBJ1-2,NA,CASRGFGTGPNYGYTF,TGTGCCAGTAGGGGGTTCGGGACAGGCCCTAACTATGGCTACACCTTC
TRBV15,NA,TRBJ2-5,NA,CATSRAHRGETQYF,TGTGCCACCAGCAGAGCACATCGCGGGGAGACCCAGTACTTC
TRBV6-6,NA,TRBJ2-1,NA,CASTPPAGSSNEQFF,TGTGCCAGCACCCCCCCCGCAGGGTCTTCCAATGAGCAGTTCTTC
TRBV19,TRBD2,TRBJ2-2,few,CASSIGLAGVFDTGELFF,TGTGCCAGTAGTATAGGACTAGCGGGAGTTTTCGACACCGGGGAGCTGTTTTTT
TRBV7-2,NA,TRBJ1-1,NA,CASMRSREGTEAFF,TGTGCCAGCATGAGGAGCAGGGAGGGCACTGAAGCTTTCTTT
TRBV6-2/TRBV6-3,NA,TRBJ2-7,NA,CASSYEASSYEQYF,TGTGCCAGCAGTTACGAGGCGAGCTCCTACGAGCAGTACTTC
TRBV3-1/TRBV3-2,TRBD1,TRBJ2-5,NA,CASSPGGQETQYF,TGTGCCAGCAGCCCAGGGGGTCAAGAGACCCAGTACTTC
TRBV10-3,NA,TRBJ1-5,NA,CAISESTVRNQPQHF,TGTGCCATCAGTGAGTCAACAGTTCGGAATCAGCCCCAGCATTTT
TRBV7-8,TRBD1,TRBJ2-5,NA,CASSSRAVGGGETQYF,TGTGCCAGCAGCTCGCGCGCGGTAGGGGGCGGAGAGACCCAGTACTTC
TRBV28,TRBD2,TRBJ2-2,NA,CASSAGLMNTGELFF,TGTGCCAGCAGTGCGGGACTAATGAACACCGGGGAGCTGTTTTTT
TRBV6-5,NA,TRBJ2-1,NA,CASRATNYNEQFF,TGTGCCAGTCGAGCGACCAACTACAATGAGCAGTTCTTC